Listed here are 2 T cell receptor beta chains from one sample, sequenced in a study of OX40 agonist ivuxolimab in advanced cancers. The method was immunoSEQ multiplex PCR; TCRdb's version includes in-frame clones alone and lacks a portion of them. Of 90,000 to 100,000 clones in the sample, about 88% were seen once. The specimen was CD4+ or CD8+ T cells sorted from blood, collected in a trial of the OX40 agonist ivuxolimab. Source of these receptors: an adult with an advanced solid tumor such as melanoma, head and neck, liver or kidney cancer.

This chain joins TRBV6-5 and TRBJ1-2; D is unresolved. This CDR3 contains 13 residues. Germline V gene data show CDR1 as MNHEY and CDR2 as SVGAGI. Between the trimmed V and J ends, which lost 6 bases and 7 bases, there was a span of 15 bases. The CDR3 here is CASSPTLGSGYTF. DNA of the CDR3: TGTGCCAGCAGCCCGACCCTAGGCTCTGGCTACACCTTC.

On this clone itself: One end of the junction is discordant with germline, which a read error may explain. The CDR3 region is CASSEDETSYGWVF. As DNA, the CDR3 is TGTGCCAGCAGTGAAGATGAGACTAGTTACGGGTGGGTCTTC. The rearrangement joins TRBV6-1 to TRBJ2-1; a possible D gene is TRBD2 (6 bases). The CDR3 loop spans 14 amino acids. Per germline, CDR1 MNHNS and CDR2 SASEGT.